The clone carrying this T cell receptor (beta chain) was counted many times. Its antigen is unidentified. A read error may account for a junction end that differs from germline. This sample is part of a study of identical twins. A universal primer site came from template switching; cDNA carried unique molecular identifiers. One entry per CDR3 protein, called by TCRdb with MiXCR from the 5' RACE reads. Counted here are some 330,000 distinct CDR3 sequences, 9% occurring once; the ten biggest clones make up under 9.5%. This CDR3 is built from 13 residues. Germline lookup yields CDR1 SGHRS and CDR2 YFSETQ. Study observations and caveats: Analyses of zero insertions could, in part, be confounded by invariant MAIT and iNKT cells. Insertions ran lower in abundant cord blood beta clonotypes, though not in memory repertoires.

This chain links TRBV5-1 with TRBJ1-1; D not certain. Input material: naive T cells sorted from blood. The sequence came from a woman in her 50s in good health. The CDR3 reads CASSFTVNTEAFF. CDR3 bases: TGTGCCAGCAGTTTTACAGTCAACACTGAAGCTTTCTTT.